This T cell receptor (beta chain) was recovered during a study of immune evolution from preneoplasia to lung adenocarcinoma (dated by TCRdb to 2020 to 2023). In the study overall: HLA loss of heterozygosity was found in less than 8% of AIS, about 16% of MIA and about a third of ADC lesions, and in no AAH lesions. POLYSOLVER was used to infer Class I HLA alleles from exome data, and LOHHLA was used to detect allele-specific HLA loss. Whole exome sequencing and methylation data from the same cohort of nodules were integrated with the immune data. The sample size depended on which specimens were available, not on a prior power calculation. The study reported that fewer than 120 samples were used for TCR sequencing. Resected precursor lesions (AAH, AIS, MIA) and invasive adenocarcinomas were each compared against paired morphologically normal lung tissue. The study profiled immune contexture across lung adenocarcinoma precursors and invasive adenocarcinoma using immune gene expression, TCR sequencing and multiplex immunofluorescence. In total, the cohort included under 60 patients with pulmonary nodules, all of whom underwent surgical resection. A total of approximately 56 patients contributed TCR sequencing data. Paper-wide results and their limitations: Top T cell clone frequencies were highest in normal lung and appeared to decrease progressively from AAH through AIS, MIA and invasive adenocarcinoma. Because every patient came from Japan and China, how well the results apply to Western populations was uncertain. Compared with EGFR-mutant or double wild-type lesions, KRAS-mutant nodules had the highest T cell clonality. Normal lung showed the highest clonality, whereas later-stage lesions appeared to have higher T cell density and diversity but lower clonality. Findings were based on association rather than direct causation; larger cohorts with long-term follow-up and longitudinal biopsies were deemed needed.

As regards this clone: This receptor's antigen is unknown. Nothing much larger sits one base from this clone, and base qualities are not available.

Reading from cysteine to phenylalanine, the CDR3 counts 16 amino acids. CDR3 DNA is the only sequence kept; it has 48 bases, read in frame from the first base. Looking up the germline V gene yields CDR1 MNHEY and CDR2 SVGAGI. The germline V end is reduced by 4 bases and the J end by 4 bases; junction bases left unmatched: 7. Between about 2013 and 2017, the patients underwent resection in either Japan or China. Two lung cancer pathologists independently confirmed the histologic diagnosis of each case on H&E slides. Macro-dissection after pathologic assessment enriched premalignant or tumor cells for nucleic acid extraction. The AllPrep DNA/RNA FFPE Kit was used to isolate DNA from FFPE tissue. The immunoSEQ hsTCRbeta Kit was used to sequence TCR beta CDR3 regions from DNA. Per the original workflow: TCR sequencing data were analysed with the ImmunoSEQ Analyzer. T cell clonality was defined as 1 minus Pielou's evenness, as computed on productive rearrangements. To measure T cell diversity, the inverse Simpson index was applied to productive templates. T cell density was defined as TCR beta template counts normalized to usable DNA, with usable DNA estimated by amplification and sequencing of housekeeping genes. Two-sided Kruskal-Wallis tests were used to compare TCR metrics across histologic stages. TCRdb re-hosts the immuneACCESS table, in-frame sequences only. Its copies lack some clones; in the studies checked, an unresolved V gene accounts for under half of them, and the cause for the rest is not known. That table is the source of V, J and clone size, and D and trimming were worked out from the DNA. This sample has around 7,200 clones in its table, and roughly 83% of those were observed once. The ten most abundant clones make up under 3% of the sample.

This clonotype originated in a person aged 70 to 79 with lung adenocarcinoma. The V and J genes are TRBV6-5 and TRBJ2-1, and 10 junctional nucleotides match TRBD2. Sequences were obtained from FFPE minimally invasive lung adenocarcinoma tissue. The sample's cell subset or site, from its label and the paper: micro-invasive lung adenocarcinoma (MIA). The CDR3 here reads CASSLRGTSVYNEQFF. The nucleotide sequence reads TGTGCCAGCAGTTTACGGGGGACTAGCGTATACAATGAGCAGTTCTTC.